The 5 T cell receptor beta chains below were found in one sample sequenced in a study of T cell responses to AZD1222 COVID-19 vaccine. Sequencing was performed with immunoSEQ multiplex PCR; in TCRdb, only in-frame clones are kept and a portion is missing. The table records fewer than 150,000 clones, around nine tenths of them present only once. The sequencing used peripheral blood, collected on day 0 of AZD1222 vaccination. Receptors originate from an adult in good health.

As DNA, the CDR3 is TGTGCCAGCAGTTACGCAGGGCCACCCCAAGAGACCCAGTACTTC. This encodes CASSYAGPPQETQYF. The V call is TRBV27, the J call TRBJ2-5, with D perhaps matching TRBD1 (5 bases). The CDR3 totals 15 residues. CDR1 and CDR2 from the germline V gene are MNHEY and SMNVEV (reference sequence). V lost 4 bases and J 1 base, leaving 13 bases between the germline ends.

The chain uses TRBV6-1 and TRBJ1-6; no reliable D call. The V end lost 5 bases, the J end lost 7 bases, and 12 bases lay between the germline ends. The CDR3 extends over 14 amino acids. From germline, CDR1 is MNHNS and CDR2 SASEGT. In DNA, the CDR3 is TGTGCCAGCAGTCTCATATTCGGAAATTCACCCCTCCACTTT. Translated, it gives CASSLIFGNSPLHF.

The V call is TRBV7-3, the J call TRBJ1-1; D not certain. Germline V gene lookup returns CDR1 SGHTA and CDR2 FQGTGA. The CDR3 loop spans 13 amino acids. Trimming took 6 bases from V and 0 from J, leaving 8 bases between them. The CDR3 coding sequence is TGTGCCAGCAGTCCACGAATGAACACTGAAGCTTTCTTT. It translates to CASSPRMNTEAFF.

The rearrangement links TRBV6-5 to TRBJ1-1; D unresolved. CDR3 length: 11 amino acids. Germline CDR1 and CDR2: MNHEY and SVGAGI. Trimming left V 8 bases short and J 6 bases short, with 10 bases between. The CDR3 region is CASWVNSEAFF. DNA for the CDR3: TGTGCCAGCTGGGTTAACTCTGAAGCTTTCTTT.

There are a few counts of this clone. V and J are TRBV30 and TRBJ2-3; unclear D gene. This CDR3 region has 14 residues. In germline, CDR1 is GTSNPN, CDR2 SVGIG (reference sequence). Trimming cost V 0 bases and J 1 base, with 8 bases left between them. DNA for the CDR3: TGTGCCTGGAGTGTAGTGAGCGGCACAGATACGCAGTATTTT. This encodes CAWSVVSGTDTQYF.